This passage covers 22 T cell receptor beta chains from one sample sequenced in a study of CD8+ T cells in alopecia areata (dated by TCRdb to 2016 to 2019). Libraries were constructed by the immunoSEQ multiplex PCR assay. RNA was extracted from all samples and reverse transcribed into cDNA, which served as template for TCR sequencing. Held by TCRdb, this immuneACCESS table contains in-frame sequences only and omits some clones. Under half of the omission traces to an unresolved V gene where checked; the cause of the rest is unknown. This sample contains about 300,000 clones, none of which is a singleton. Approximately 1.2% of the sample belongs to the ten largest clones. Pooled mouse cutaneous lymph node cells were stained for CD4, CD8alpha, NKG2D, NKG2ACE and other markers and were then sorted on a BD Influx. Input material: CD4+ T cells sorted from a lymph node. The receptors were sampled from a C3H/HeJ mouse with alopecia areata. This strain is of MHC haplotype H2-k.

With respect to this clone: Mouse gene names and germline throughout. The read gets to within 4 residues of the CDR3 end, and the germline J gene fills in the rest. The chain combines TRBV13-1 with TRBJ2-4; no firm D call. CDR3 size: 14 residues. Trimming took 5 bases from V and 0 from J, leaving 10 bases between them. Germline V CDR1 and CDR2: NSHNY, SYGAGN. The CDR3 is CASRPQPSQNTLYF. CDR3 DNA, as far as it was read: TGTGCCAGCAGGCCACAGCCTAGTCAAAAC.

This clone was found a few times. Any gene name here is a mouse gene name. With the read ending 4 residues before the CDR3 end, the germline J gene is used to fill in that end. The chain joins TRBV19 to TRBJ2-1; the match to TRBD2 covers 10 bases. Germline CDR1 and CDR2: FNHDT and SITEND (reference sequence). The CDR3 has 12 amino acids. CDR3 bases read: TGTGCCAGCACTGGGGGGGCGGCT. This gives the protein CASTGGAA. The whole CDR3 protein is CASTGGAAEQFF.

Regarding this clone: Genes and germline are mouse. The read halts 4 residues ahead of the CDR3 end, with the missing end drawn from the germline J gene. V gene TRBV13-1 combines with J gene TRBJ2-1; 9 nucleotides line up with TRBD1. The CDR3 runs to 13 residues. Unmatched junction bases numbered 4, after V lost 6 bases and J lost 6 bases. Germline lookup yields CDR1 NSHNY and CDR2 SYGAGN. The CDR3 sequence: CASKYRGRAEQFF. The sequenced part of the CDR3 DNA is TGTGCCAGCAAATACAGGGGGCGTGCT.

As for this clone: Here the gene names and germline are mouse. CDR3 loop: CASSVGQGPNSPLYF. The sequenced part of the CDR3 DNA is TGTGCCAGCAGCGTTGGACAGGGGCCTAATTCGCCC. This chain joins TRBV13-1 and TRBJ1-6; 9 nucleotides line up with TRBD1. The read ends 3 residues shy of where the CDR3 ends; the end is completed using the germline J gene. TRBJ1-6 falls under the ORF class, with uncertain function. The CDR3 loop spans 15 amino acids. With 5 bases clipped from V and 6 bases from J, the junction kept 6 bases outside the gene matches. In germline, CDR1 is NSHNY, CDR2 SYGAGN.

A remark on this clone: Each gene name is a mouse one. The read gets to within 4 residues of the CDR3 end, and the germline J gene fills in the rest. The V and J genes are TRBV19 and TRBJ1-2, with D maybe TRBD1 (6 bases). V lost 1 base, J lost 2 bases, and 15 bases lay in between. The CDR3 runs 16 residues. CDR1 FNHDT and CDR2 SITEND come from the germline V gene (reference sequence). The CDR3 reads CASSIQGILDNSDYTF. CDR3 bases read: TGTGCCAGCAGTATACAGGGGATCTTGGACAACTCC.

A remark on this clone: This may come from a read error, since a much larger clone is one base off. Mouse gene names apply. The CDR3 end lies 4 residues beyond the end of the read and is filled in from the germline J gene. Other DNA variants within this sample encode the same CDR3. The V gene is TRBV13-3, the J gene TRBJ2-1, with TRBD1 identical over 7 bases. V lost 3 bases and J lost 1; bases outside the gene matches: 1. Germline V gene lookup returns CDR1 NNHDY and CDR2 SYVADS. The CDR3 has 14 amino acids. CDR3 DNA (partial): TGTGCCAGCAGTGCCAGGGGGAACTATGCT. This codes for CASSARGNYA. The CDR3 in full is CASSARGNYAEQFF.

Concerning this clone itself: Gene names denote mouse genes. Read data end 4 residues before the CDR3 end; the end is taken from the germline J gene. This rearrangement joins TRBV19 to TRBJ1-1, with D maybe TRBD1 (6 bases). The germline CDR1 and CDR2 sequences are FNHDT and SITEND (reference sequence). The CDR3 has 14 residues. The CDR3 reads CASSILGTKIEVFF. The sequenced CDR3 bases are TGTGCCAGCAGTATACTCGGGACAAAAATA.

Remarks on this clone: Gene labels here are mouse ones. Read data end 4 residues before the CDR3 end; the end is taken from the germline J gene. The chain combines TRBV14 with TRBJ2-5, with 12 bases aligning to TRBD2. The CDR3 loop spans 16 amino acids. V trimming: 5 bases; J trimming: 2 bases; junction bases outside the gene matches: 6. Germline CDR1 and CDR2: SGHDT and FRDEAV. The part of the CDR3 DNA that was read is TGTGCCAGCAGCAGACTGGGGGGGCGCTTCCAAGAC. Translated, it gives CASSRLGGRFQD. The CDR3 in full is CASSRLGGRFQDTQYF. Looking up the rest from reference TRBV14 and TRBJ2-5 gives the full variable domain: EAGVTQSPRYAVLQEGQAVSFWCDPISGHDTLYWYQQPRDQGPQLLVYFRDEAVIDNSQLPSDRFSAVRPKGTNSTLKIQSAKQGDTATYLCASSRLGGRFQDTQYFGPGTRLLVL.

About this clone: Genes here carry mouse names. The read terminates 4 residues ahead of where the CDR3 ends, so the germline J gene completes it. The chain has TRBV5 and TRBJ2-2, with a tentative D call TRBD1 (6 bases). V shed 4 bases and J shed 1 base, with 7 bases lying between them. Germline CDR1 is LGHNA and CDR2 is YNLKQL (reference sequence). CDR3 size: 14 residues. The CDR3 loop reads CASSRDINTGQLYF. The CDR3 bases that were read are TGTGCCAGCAGCCGGGACATAAACACCGGG.

This clone has just a few counts. Gene names and germline refer to mouse. The read comes to an end 4 residues before the CDR3 does, leaving the germline J gene to fill in the end. The chain couples TRBV1 to TRBJ2-3, with 10 bases lining up with TRBD2. The CDR3 sequence is 16 residues long. V was pared by 5 bases and J by 1 base, with 6 bases of the junction left unmatched. Germline lookup yields CDR1 NSQYPW and CDR2 LRSPGD (reference sequence). The sequenced part of the CDR3 DNA is TGCACCTGCAGTACTTCTGGGGGGGCTGGTGCAGAA. Translated: CTCSTSGGAGAE. In full, the CDR3 reads CTCSTSGGAGAETLYF.

As for this clone: Gene names denote mouse genes. The read ends 4 residues shy of where the CDR3 ends; the end is completed using the germline J gene. The chain couples TRBV13-1 to TRBJ2-3; D possibly corresponds to TRBD1 (6 bases). There are 14 residues in the CDR3. Germline CDR1 NSHNY, CDR2 SYGAGN. Deletions cut 5 bases from V and 3 bases from J, with 13 bases between. The part of the CDR3 DNA that was read is TGTGCCAGCAGCCGGGACACCGTAGCAGAA. Translating gives CASSRDTVAE. In full, the CDR3 is CASSRDTVAETLYF.

This clone has just a few counts. Gene names refer to mouse genes. With the read ending 4 residues before the CDR3 end, the germline J gene is used to fill in that end. The rearrangement uses TRBV31 and TRBJ2-1, with a tentative D call TRBD1 (6 bases). With 4 bases removed from V and 4 bases from J, the gap between germline ends came to 8 bases. The CDR3 loop spans 12 amino acids. Germline V gives CDR1 GKSSPN, CDR2 SITVG. The CDR3 loop reads CAWKQGYAEQFF. The part of the CDR3 DNA that was read is TGTGCCTGGAAACAGGGTTATGCT.

Regarding this clone: Each gene name is a mouse one. The read is 4 residues too short to cover the CDR3 end, so that end is filled in from the germline J gene. The sample holds other DNA sequences that translate to the same CDR3. The rearrangement links TRBV19 to TRBJ1-2; 7 bases are shared with TRBD1. With V trimmed by 5 bases and J by 3 bases, 4 bases remained unmatched. Germline V lookup: CDR1 FNHDT, CDR2 SITEND (reference sequence). CDR3 length equals 13 residues. The CDR3 loop is CASRLTGDSDYTF. The sequenced CDR3 bases are TGTGCCAGCAGGCTTACAGGGGACTCC.

In its sample, this clone was seen a few times. Gene names and germline refer to mouse. The CDR3 end lies 4 residues beyond the end of the read and is filled in from the germline J gene. This rearrangement joins TRBV13-2 to TRBJ2-7, with 9 bases matching TRBD2. CDR1 and CDR2 (germline): NNHNN, SYGAGS (reference sequence). The CDR3 sequence is 15 residues long. V was clipped by 1 base and J by 3 bases; unmatched bases: 5. The CDR3 bases that were read are TGTGCCAGCGGTGATTATGGGACTGGGTACTAT. This encodes CASGDYGTGYY. The full CDR3 sequence reads CASGDYGTGYYEQYF.

To note about this clone: Any gene name here is a mouse gene name. The read comes to an end 4 residues before the CDR3 does, leaving the germline J gene to fill in the end. The identical CDR3 is also encoded by other nucleotide sequences in the sample. J is TRBJ1-1 and V is TRBV19; a weak D match, TRBD1 (5 bases). The germline V gene has CDR1 FNHDT and CDR2 SITEND (reference sequence). The CDR3 is made up of 14 amino acids. Trimming stripped 1 base from V and 0 bases from J, with 7 bases between. The CDR3 is CASSIRGANTEVFF. The DNA read from the CDR3 is TGTGCCAGCAGTATAAGGGGTGCAAACACA.

A remark on this clone: Any gene name here is a mouse gene name. The sequenced CDR3 bases are TGTGCCAGCACGGCAGGGAGGAATTCGCCC. Amino acids: CASTAGRNSP. The entire CDR3 sequence reads CASTAGRNSPLYF. J is TRBJ1-6 and V is TRBV13-3; tentative D call: TRBD1 (5 bases). The sequenced fragment ends 3 residues before the CDR3 boundary, so the rest is inferred from the germline J gene. TRBJ1-6 is noted as an ORF with a role that remains uncertain. Trimming left V 6 bases short and J 7 bases short, with 11 bases between. The CDR3 consists of 13 residues. Germline V gene sequence: CDR1 NNHDY, CDR2 SYVADS.

On this clone itself: Gene names and germline match the mouse. Read data end 4 residues before the CDR3 end; the end is taken from the germline J gene. Different DNA sequences within this sample yield the same CDR3. The rearrangement joins TRBV1 to TRBJ2-5; perhaps TRBD1 as D (5 bases). The V end lost 2 bases, the J end lost 0 bases, and 6 bases lay between the germline ends. The CDR3 has 14 residues. The germline CDR1 and CDR2 sequences are NSQYPW and LRSPGD (reference sequence). The CDR3 protein is CTCSARQNQDTQYF. The CDR3 bases that were read are TGCACCTGCAGTGCAAGACAGAACCAAGAC.

In this sample, this clone turned up a few times. The gene symbols are mouse symbols. The read halts 4 residues ahead of the CDR3 end, with the missing end drawn from the germline J gene. The chain uses TRBV14 and TRBJ2-5; D might be TRBD1 (6 bases). The CDR3 runs to 14 residues. V lost 4 bases, J lost 0 bases, and 9 bases lay in between. The germline CDR1 and CDR2 sequences are SGHDT and FRDEAV. The CDR3 DNA, read in part, is TGTGCCAGCAGTCGGGACAATAACCAAGAC. The encoded protein is CASSRDNNQD. The CDR3 as a whole reads CASSRDNNQDTQYF.

About this clone: The germline and genes are mouse ones. The observed sequence ends 3 residues before the CDR3 terminus, with the missing tail filled in from the germline J gene. The chain employs TRBV31 and TRBJ1-6, with D perhaps matching TRBD1 (6 bases). TRBJ1-6 falls under the ORF class, with uncertain function. Trimming stripped 4 bases from V and 0 bases from J, with 10 bases between. Per the germline V gene, CDR1 is GKSSPN and CDR2 is SITVG. CDR3 length equals 15 residues. Here the CDR3 reads CAWNRENSYNSPLYF. Partial CDR3 DNA: TGTGCCTGGAACAGGGAAAATTCCTATAATTCGCCC.

This clone has ten or more counts. Mouse names are used for the genes. The sequence runs out 4 residues before the end of the CDR3; the remainder is reconstructed from the germline J gene. The same CDR3 arises from other DNA sequences in this sample as well. The chain uses TRBV13-1 and TRBJ2-3; D perhaps matches TRBD1 (6 bases). The germline gives CDR1 NSHNY, CDR2 SYGAGN. The CDR3 loop spans 15 amino acids. The V end lost 2 bases, the J end lost 1 base, and 11 bases lay between the germline ends. The sequenced part of the CDR3 DNA is TGTGCCAGCAGTGACAGGGGAGGGGGTGCAGAA. Protein product: CASSDRGGGAE. The whole CDR3 protein is CASSDRGGGAETLYF.

A word on this clone: Mouse gene names apply. The read ends 4 residues shy of where the CDR3 ends; the end is completed using the germline J gene. Other DNA sequences of this sample code for an identical CDR3. The chain has TRBV1 and TRBJ2-1; TRBD2 matches 9 bases. The CDR3 sequence is 15 residues long. Looked up from germline, CDR1 is NSQYPW and CDR2 is LRSPGD (reference sequence). The junction had 2 bases not matched to a gene; V was cut back by 1 base and J by 4 bases. The CDR3 bases that were read are TGCACCTGCAGTGCAGCTGGGGGGGGTTATGCT. Translation gives CTCSAAGGGYA. The entire CDR3 reads CTCSAAGGGYAEQFF.

Details on this clone: Gene names follow the mouse nomenclature. Incomplete CDR3 DNA: TGTGCCAGCAGTACATCAGGGGGGAACTATGCT. Translated: CASSTSGGNYA. Given in full, the CDR3 is CASSTSGGNYAEQFF. The V and J genes are TRBV19 and TRBJ2-1; maybe TRBD1 (7 bases). The DNA ends 4 residues before the CDR3 does, and the rest of the CDR3 is filled in from the germline J gene. V shed 3 bases and J shed 1 base, with 11 bases lying between them. The CDR3 is 15 residues long. CDR1 is FNHDT, CDR2 SITEND, per germline (reference sequence).